This T cell receptor (beta chain) derives from a study of blood T cells in healthy people across ages (dated by TCRdb to the mid-2010s). Study-wide context: In model experiments, template switching captured roughly one uniquely barcoded TCR beta cDNA molecule for every two T cells. The donors were divided into four age groups: young (average 16 years), middle-aged (roughly 42), aged (62) and long-lived (roughly 88). Two additional independent replicas of 1 million unique cDNA reads from the same blood draw were analyzed for two donors (one aged 18 to 29 and one aged 80 or older). Using deep sequencing normalized with unique cDNA molecular identifiers, the study measured how TCR beta repertoire diversity changes with age. To avoid experimental bias, donors of different ages were randomly spread across the sequencing lanes. Summary of the overall study and its limitations: The percentage of naive T cells measured by flow cytometry correlated strongly with observed TCR beta diversity. Bulk unsorted PBMC profiling prevented conclusive comparison of naive and antigen-experienced compartments. The long-lived group showed more naive CD4+ T cells, fewer expanded clones and increased TCR diversity than the aged group, suggesting age selection. Estimates of total diversity based on one million sequenced T cells were considered lower bounds and underestimates. Because donor CMV infection status was unknown, age-related changes in expanded clonotypes were potentially confounded. Observed TCR beta diversity per million T cells fell roughly linearly with age, and a significant reduction was already apparent by age around 39.

This clonotype was detected a few times. It lacks a known antigen. There are no base qualities to consult, and no much larger clone falls within one base. The donors were 40 or so Caucasian individuals from Russia, aged roughly 6 to 95 years, who were systemically healthy. About 9.8 milliliters of peripheral blood were drawn from each donor into EDTA-treated Vacutainer tubes. Ficoll-Paque density-gradient centrifugation was used to isolate PBMCs, with at least 6 million obtained per sample. Total RNA was extracted from PBMCs with Trizol reagent, with at least 5.5 micrograms obtained per sample. For every donor, flow cytometry on a PBMC aliquot measured the percentage of naive CD45RAhigh/CD27high T cells. Library generation was performed with 5' RACE. Sequencing took place on an Illumina HiSeq 2500. The second PCR ran for roughly 6 to 11 cycles and used a J-beta primer mix along with a sample-barcoded 5' primer. A unique molecular identifier was introduced onto each TCR beta cDNA molecule by a template-switch 5' adaptor carrying 12 random nucleotides. At least 2.5 million CDR3-containing paired-end reads were obtained from each sample. First-strand cDNA was synthesized from all RNA with the Mint cDNA synthesis kit, primed by a TRBC-specific oligonucleotide. After uracil-DNA glycosylase treatment, a first 18-cycle PCR used universal primers M1SS and BC2_uni_R on all cDNA. Per the source publication's procedure: For normalization, 1 million high-quality reads, each with a distinct molecular identifier, were randomly selected from each sample. Reads with shared molecular identifiers were discarded instead of being binned into consensus sequences. MiTCR, with a Q25 quality threshold and the strictest error-elimination algorithm, was used for CDR3 identification, clonotype clustering and error correction. A nonparametric unseen species model with Euler transformation was used to estimate a lower bound on total TCR beta diversity. TCRdb handled the public reads itself, with Q25 trimming in fastp and clone calling in MiXCR, and kept productive beta chains. Under each unique CDR3 protein, matching rows form one entry showing the most common genes and DNA. TCRdb, not the authors, supplied the V and J calls. The sample table contains hundreds of thousands of distinct CDR3 sequences; only one count was recorded for roughly 26% of them. Roughly a sixth of the sample goes to the ten largest clones.

Counted from cysteine to phenylalanine, this CDR3 has 19 amino acids. The read is trimmed to its CDR3 DNA, 57 bases read in frame from base 1. V drops 2 bases and J drops 0 bases, leaving 20 bases in between. In the germline V gene, CDR1 corresponds to MGHRA and CDR2 to YSYEKL. This clonotype was sampled from a woman older than 75 in good health. The V and J segments used are TRBV4-1 and TRBJ1-5; the D gene is perhaps TRBD1, on 6 matching bases. Material for sequencing was blood. The bases read TGCGCCAGCAGCCAATCGCCTCCGACAGGTTATTATAGCAATCAGCCCCAGCATTTT. This translates into CASSQSPPTGYYSNQPQHF.